This T cell receptor beta chain is drawn from a study of blood T cell repertoires in COVID-19. For the study at large: PBMCs, B-cell-depleted T cells, or T cells provided the cDNA or gDNA that made up the material.

Method: immunoSEQ multiplex PCR; TCRdb's copy keeps in-frame clones and lacks some. The sample has 41,000 or so clones, roughly 85% seen once. The sequenced sample consisted of peripheral blood. The source of this sequence is a man in his 60s with acute or convalescent COVID-19.

The chain's CDR3 is CASSYPLGDTDTQYF. The CDR3 DNA reads as TGCGCCAGCAGCTACCCTTTGGGAGACACAGATACGCAGTATTTT. The gene calls are TRBV5-1 and TRBJ2-3; possible D gene TRBD2, 5 bases. This CDR3 region has 15 residues. Deletions cut 3 bases from V and 2 bases from J, with 13 bases between. Germline CDR1 and CDR2: SGHRS and YFSETQ. Filled out from reference TRBV5-1 and TRBJ2-3, the complete variable domain reads KAGVTQTPRYLIKTRGQQVTLSCSPISGHRSVSWYQQTPGQGLQFLFEYFSETQRNKGNFPGRFSGRQFSNSRSEMNVSTLELGDSALYLCASSYPLGDTDTQYFGPGTRLTVL.